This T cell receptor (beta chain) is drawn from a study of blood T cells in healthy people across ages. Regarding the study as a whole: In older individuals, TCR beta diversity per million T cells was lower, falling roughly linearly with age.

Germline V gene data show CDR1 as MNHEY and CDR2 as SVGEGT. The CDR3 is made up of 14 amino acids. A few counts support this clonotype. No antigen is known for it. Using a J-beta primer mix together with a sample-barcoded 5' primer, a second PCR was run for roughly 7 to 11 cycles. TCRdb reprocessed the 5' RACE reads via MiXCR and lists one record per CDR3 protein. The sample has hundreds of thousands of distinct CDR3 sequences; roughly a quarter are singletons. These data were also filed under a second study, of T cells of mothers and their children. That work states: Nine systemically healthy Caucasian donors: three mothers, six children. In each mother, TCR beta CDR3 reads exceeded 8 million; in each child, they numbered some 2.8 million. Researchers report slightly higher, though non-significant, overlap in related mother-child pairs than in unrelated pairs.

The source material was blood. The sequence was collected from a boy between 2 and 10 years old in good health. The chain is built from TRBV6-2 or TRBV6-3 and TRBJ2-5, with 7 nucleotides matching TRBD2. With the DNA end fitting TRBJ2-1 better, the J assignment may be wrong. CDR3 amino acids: CASSFTSVYNEQFF. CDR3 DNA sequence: TGTGCCAGCAGTTTTACTAGCGTCTACAATGAGCAGTTCTTC.